This TCR beta chain was recovered during a study of blood T cell repertoires in COVID-19. Study-wide background: There were acute and convalescent COVID-19 samples, and they came from the United States, Italy and Spain. T cells, B-cell-depleted T cells, or PBMCs provided the cDNA or gDNA that served as material.

CDR1 KGHDR and CDR2 SFDVKD come from the germline V gene. The CDR3 covers 13 residues. V gave up 7 bases and J gave up 6 bases, with 12 bases separating them. Assay: immunoSEQ multiplex PCR; the TCRdb copy retains only in-frame clones and omits some. The repertoire holds about 210,000 clones, with roughly 86% as singletons. The rearrangement joins TRBV24-1 to TRBJ1-5; D uncertain. The origin of this receptor is a woman aged 40 to 50 with acute or convalescent COVID-19. Sequencing used peripheral blood. The CDR3 protein is CATSGVGRQPQHF. The CDR3 nucleotides read TGTGCCACCAGCGGGGTTGGTCGTCAGCCCCAGCATTTT.